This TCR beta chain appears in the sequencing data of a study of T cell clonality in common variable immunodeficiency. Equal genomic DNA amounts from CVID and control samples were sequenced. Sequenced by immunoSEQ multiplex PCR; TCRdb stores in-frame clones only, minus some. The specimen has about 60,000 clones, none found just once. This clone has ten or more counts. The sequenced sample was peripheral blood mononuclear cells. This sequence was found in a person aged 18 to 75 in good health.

Here the CDR3 reads CSVPYWDRELGNTGELFF. The CDR3 bases that were read are TGCAGCGTCCCTTATTGGGACAGGGAGCTTGGGAACACCGGGGAG. This sequence joins TRBV29-1 and TRBJ2-2; 9 bases are a match to TRBD1. The DNA ends 3 residues before the CDR3 does, and the rest of the CDR3 is filled in from the germline J gene. The CDR3 extends over 18 amino acids. The trim removed 6 bases at V and 1 base at J, leaving 15 bases unmatched. The germline gives CDR1 SQVTM, CDR2 ANQGSEA.